This TCR beta chain is from a study of CD8+ T cells in alopecia areata. In its sample, this clone was seen a few times. Its antigen is unknown. Study-wide results and caveats: In lesional scalp, particularly from alopecia totalis/universalis, clonality was higher than in normal scalp. Although TCR sharing was seen in mice, sharing across patients was less clear, possibly for HLA-related reasons.

Investigators isolated RNA and reverse transcribed it into cDNA to act as the sequencing template. Using immunoSEQ multiplex PCR, the repertoire was profiled, and TCRdb retains in-frame clones only, with some absent. The sample carries under 150,000 clones, 45% to 50% recorded once. This CDR3 has 12 residues. The germline gives CDR1 MDHEN, CDR2 SYDVKM. The junction had 6 bases not matched to a gene; V was cut back by 5 bases and J by 9 bases. Punch biopsies of lesional scalp, plus peripheral blood, were taken from alopecia areata patients. Sorting separated CD4+ and CD8+ T cells out of PBMCs. The chain joins TRBV28 to TRBJ2-5; 7 nucleotides align to TRBD2. The sequenced material came from NKG2D-low CD8+ T cells sorted from blood. This clonotype was sampled from a human donor with alopecia areata. CDR3 in DNA: TGTGCCAGCAGTATAACTAGCGTCCCCCAGTACTTC. It codes for CASSITSVPQYF.